This T cell receptor beta chain was documented in a study of identical twins. V lost 7 bases and J lost 6, with 16 bases in between. The germline CDR1 and CDR2 sequences are MNHEY and SVGEGT. This CDR3 has 13 residues. This clonotype was seen a few times. A single record per CDR3 protein comes from TCRdb applying MiXCR to the 5' RACE reads. The sample lists around 1.7 million distinct CDR3 sequences, about 31% occurring once. Sequencing was carried out using cord blood. The TCR comes from a newborn girl in good health. This chain links TRBV6-2 or TRBV6-3 with TRBJ2-7; D uncertain. CDR3 sequence (DNA): TGTGCCAGCACCCTACGGTCCTACGCCGAGCAGTACTTC. Amino acid sequence: CASTLRSYAEQYF.